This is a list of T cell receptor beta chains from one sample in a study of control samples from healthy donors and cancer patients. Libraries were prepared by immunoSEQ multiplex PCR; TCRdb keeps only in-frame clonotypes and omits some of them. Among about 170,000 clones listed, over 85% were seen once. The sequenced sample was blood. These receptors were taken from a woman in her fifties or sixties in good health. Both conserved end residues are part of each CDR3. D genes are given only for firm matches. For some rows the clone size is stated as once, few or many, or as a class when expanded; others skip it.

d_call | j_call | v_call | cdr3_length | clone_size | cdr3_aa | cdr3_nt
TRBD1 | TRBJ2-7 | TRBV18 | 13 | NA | CASSRYRGDEQYF | TGTGCCAGCTCGCGCTACAGGGGCGACGAGCAGTACTTC
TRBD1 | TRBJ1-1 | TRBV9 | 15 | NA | CASSVVDRRHTEAFF | TGTGCCAGCAGCGTAGTGGACAGGCGACACACTGAAGCTTTCTTT
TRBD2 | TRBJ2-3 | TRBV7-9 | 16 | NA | CASSSGLAGESDTQYF | TGTGCCAGCAGCTCCGGACTAGCGGGGGAATCAGATACGCAGTATTTT
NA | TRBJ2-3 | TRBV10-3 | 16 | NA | CAISATVDSSTDTQYF | TGTGCCATCAGTGCGACAGTCGATTCTAGCACAGATACGCAGTATTTT
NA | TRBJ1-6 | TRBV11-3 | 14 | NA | CASSYKQGRSPLHF | TGTGCCAGCAGCTATAAACAGGGCCGTTCACCCCTCCACTTT
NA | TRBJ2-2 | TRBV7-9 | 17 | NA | CASSLESRGDNTGELFF | TGTGCCAGCAGCTTAGAAAGCAGGGGCGATAACACCGGGGAGCTGTTTTTT
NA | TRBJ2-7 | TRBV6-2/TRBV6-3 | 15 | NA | CASSYSRARGYEQYF | TGTGCCAGCAGTTACTCCCGGGCGAGGGGGTACGAGCAGTACTTC
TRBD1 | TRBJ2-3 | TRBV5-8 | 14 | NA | CASSWGQGRDTQYF | TGTGCCAGCAGCTGGGGACAGGGGCGAGATACGCAGTATTTT
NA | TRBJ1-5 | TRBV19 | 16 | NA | CASSSMGGSSNQPQHF | TGTGCCAGTAGCTCTATGGGGGGCTCTAGCAATCAGCCCCAGCATTTT
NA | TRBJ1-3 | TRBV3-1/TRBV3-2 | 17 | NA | CASSQDRTVSSGNTIYF | TGTGCCAGCAGCCAAGACCGGACAGTTAGCTCTGGAAACACCATATATTTT
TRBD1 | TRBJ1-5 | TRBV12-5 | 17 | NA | CASGLATQGASNQPQHF | TGTGCTAGTGGTTTAGCAACACAGGGGGCTAGCAATCAGCCCCAGCATTTT
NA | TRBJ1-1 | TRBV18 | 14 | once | CASSPSNANTEAFF | TGTGCCAGCTCACCATCTAACGCGAACACTGAAGCTTTCTTT
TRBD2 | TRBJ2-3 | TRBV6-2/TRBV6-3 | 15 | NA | CASSRTSGGTDTQYF | TGTGCCAGCAGTCGGACTAGCGGGGGAACAGATACGCAGTATTTT
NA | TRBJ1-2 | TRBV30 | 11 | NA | CAWRQTYGYTF | TGTGCCTGGAGACAGACCTATGGCTACACCTTC
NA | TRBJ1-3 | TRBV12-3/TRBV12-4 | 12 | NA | CASSPDANTIYF | TGTGCCAGCAGTCCTGATGCCAACACCATATATTTT
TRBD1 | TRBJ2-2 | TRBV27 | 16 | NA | CASSLSQGARTGELFF | TGTGCCAGCAGTTTAAGTCAGGGGGCGAGAACCGGGGAGCTGTTTTTT
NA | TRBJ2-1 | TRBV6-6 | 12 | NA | CASRSHYNEQFF | TGTGCCAGCAGATCTCACTACAATGAGCAGTTCTTC
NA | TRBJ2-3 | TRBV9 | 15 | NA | CASSVSTGSTDTQYF | TGTGCCAGCAGCGTAAGCACAGGGAGCACAGATACGCAGTATTTT
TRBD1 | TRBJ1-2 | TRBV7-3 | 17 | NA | CASSANPGTGGFYGYTF | TGTGCCAGCAGTGCTAACCCCGGGACAGGAGGATTCTATGGCTACACCTTC
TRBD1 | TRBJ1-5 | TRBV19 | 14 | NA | CASNHDRVLEPQHF | TGTGCCAGTAACCACGACAGGGTCCTGGAGCCCCAGCATTTT
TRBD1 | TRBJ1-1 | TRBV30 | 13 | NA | CAWSAQGVTEAFF | TGTGCCTGGAGTGCCCAGGGGGTGACTGAAGCTTTCTTT
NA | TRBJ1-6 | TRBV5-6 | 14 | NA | CASSLVTRSETLHF | TGTGCCAGCAGCTTAGTGACCCGCTCAGAAACCCTCCACTTT
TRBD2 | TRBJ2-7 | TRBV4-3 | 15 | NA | CASSQETSGSYEQYF | TGCGCCAGCAGCCAGGAGACTAGCGGGAGTTACGAGCAGTACTTC
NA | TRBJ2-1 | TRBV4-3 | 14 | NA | CASSQDLELNEQFF | TGCGCCAGCAGCCAAGATTTGGAGCTCAATGAGCAGTTCTTC
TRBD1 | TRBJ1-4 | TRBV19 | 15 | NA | CASSLITGANEKLFF | TGTGCCAGTAGCCTAATAACAGGGGCTAATGAAAAACTGTTTTTT